Presented here are 5 T cell receptor beta chains from one specimen sequenced in a study of T cells after yellow fever vaccination. Using its own MiXCR run on the 5' RACE reads, TCRdb lists one record per CDR3 protein. The sample consists of fewer than 400,000 distinct CDR3 sequences, around a tenth of them appearing once. The input for sequencing was CD4+ T cells sorted from PBMCs, taken 45 days after the yellow fever booster vaccination. Receptors were obtained from a young man who received the YFV17D yellow fever vaccine.

This clonotype was found many times. The rearrangement joins TRBV24-1 to TRBJ2-1; the D gene is possibly TRBD1 (5 bases). The germline V gene has CDR1 KGHDR and CDR2 SFDVKD. Trimming shortened V by 9 bases and J by 5 bases, and 16 bases separated the two germline ends. The CDR3 consists of 14 residues. The CDR3 loop reads CATGQGGPDNEQFF. CDR3 nucleotide sequence: TGTGCCACCGGGCAGGGTGGACCGGACAATGAGCAGTTCTTC.

This clonotype was observed many times. The chain is built from TRBV5-1 and TRBJ2-7; 8 bases fit TRBD1. The CDR3 runs to 13 residues. The V and J ends lost 0 bases and 6 bases, in that order; junction bases with no gene match: 2. Germline CDR1 SGHRS, CDR2 YFSETQ. The CDR3 DNA reads as TGCGCCAGCAGCTTGGGGCAGGGGGCCGAGCAGTACGTC. Translation: CASSLGQGAEQYV.

This clonotype was detected ten times or more. The rearrangement uses TRBV5-1 and TRBJ2-3; the D call may be TRBD1 or TRBD2 (5 bases each). CDR1 is SGHRS and CDR2 is YFSETQ in the germline V gene. Trimming took off 6 bases at V and 10 bases at J, with 18 bases between the two ends. The CDR3 is 13 residues long. CDR3 nucleotides: TGCGCCAGCACAACGAGAGACTTGGGACCGCAGTATTTT. Encoded protein: CASTTRDLGPQYF.

This chain joins TRBV25-1 and TRBJ2-3; D remains ambiguous. CDR1 and CDR2 from the germline V gene are MGHDK and SYGVNS. CDR3 length equals 14 residues. Deletions cut 3 bases from V and 3 bases from J, with 10 bases between. For the CDR3, the DNA is TGTGCCAGCAGTGACTACCTGATTACAGATACGCAGTATTTT. This translates into CASSDYLITDTQYF.

The chain couples TRBV6-6 to TRBJ2-4; 12 bases fit TRBD2. The germline gives CDR1 MNHNY, CDR2 SVGAGI (reference sequence). This CDR3 is 20 amino acids long. The J segment lost 3 bases and the V segment lost 4 bases, leaving 16 bases of the junction unmatched. The CDR3 region is CASSSNPTSGGGRSKNIQYF. Written as DNA, the CDR3 is TGTGCCAGCAGTTCCAACCCGACTAGCGGGGGTGGCCGTAGCAAAAACATTCAGTACTTC.